Listed here is a single T cell receptor beta chain. Its antigen is not known. The data were obtained in a study of blood T cells in healthy people across ages. The overall study: About one barcoded TCR beta cDNA was captured per two T cells.

The V segment lost 4 bases and the J segment 6 bases; nucleotides outside the gene matches: 5. Germline V gene data show CDR1 as MNHNY and CDR2 as SVGAGI (reference sequence). This CDR3 comprises 15 residues. For the second PCR, which ran for about 6 to 11 cycles, a sample-barcoded 5' primer and a J-beta primer mix were used. TCRdb ran MiXCR on the 5' RACE reads and lists one entry per CDR3 protein. The sample contains 760,000 or so distinct CDR3 sequences, roughly 25% of which appear only once. The study's findings and limits: When set beside aged donors, long-lived donors presented more naive CD4+ cells and higher diversity. Per-million-T-cell TCR beta diversity fell roughly linearly with age.

These same data were also listed under a study on T cells of mothers and their children. Per that study: There were no persistent microchimeric T cell clones detected.

The source material was blood. The rearrangement joins TRBV6-6 to TRBJ1-5; TRBD1 aligns across 11 bases. The clonotype comes from a boy younger than 18 in good health. CDR3 bases: TGTGCCAGCAGTTCGGGACAGGGGGTCAGTCAGCCCCAGCATTTT. Protein: CASSSGQGVSQPQHF.